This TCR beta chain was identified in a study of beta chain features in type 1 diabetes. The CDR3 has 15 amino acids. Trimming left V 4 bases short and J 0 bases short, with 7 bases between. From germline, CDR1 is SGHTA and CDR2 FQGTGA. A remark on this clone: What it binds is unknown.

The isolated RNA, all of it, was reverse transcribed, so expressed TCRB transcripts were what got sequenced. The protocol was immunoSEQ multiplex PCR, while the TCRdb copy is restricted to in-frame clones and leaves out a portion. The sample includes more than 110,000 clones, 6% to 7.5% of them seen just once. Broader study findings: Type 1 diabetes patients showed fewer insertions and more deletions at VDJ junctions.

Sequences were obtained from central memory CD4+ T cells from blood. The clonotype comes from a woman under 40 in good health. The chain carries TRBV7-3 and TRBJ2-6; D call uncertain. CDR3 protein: CASSSQISGANVLTF. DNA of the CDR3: TGTGCCAGCAGCTCCCAGATCTCTGGGGCCAACGTCCTGACTTTC.